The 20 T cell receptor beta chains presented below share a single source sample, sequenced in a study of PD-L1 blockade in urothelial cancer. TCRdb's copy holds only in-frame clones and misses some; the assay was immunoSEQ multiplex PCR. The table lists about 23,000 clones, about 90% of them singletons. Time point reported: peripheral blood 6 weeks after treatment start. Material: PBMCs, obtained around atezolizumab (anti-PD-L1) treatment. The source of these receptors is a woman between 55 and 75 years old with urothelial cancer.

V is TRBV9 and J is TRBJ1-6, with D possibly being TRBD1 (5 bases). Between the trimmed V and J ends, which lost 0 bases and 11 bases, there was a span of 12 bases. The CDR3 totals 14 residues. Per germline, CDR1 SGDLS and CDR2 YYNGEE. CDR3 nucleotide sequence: TGTGCCAGCAGCGTAGTGGGGCCGCCAGCACCCCTCCACTTT. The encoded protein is CASSVVGPPAPLHF.

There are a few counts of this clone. The CDR3 protein is CASSFQGAVYEQYF. The CDR3 bases are TGTGCCAGCAGCTTCCAGGGGGCTGTCTACGAGCAGTACTTC. J is TRBJ2-7 and V is TRBV11-2; 8 bases map to TRBD1. V lost 3 bases to trimming and J lost 3 bases; unmatched junction nucleotides: 4. From germline, CDR1 is SGHAT and CDR2 FQNNGV. The CDR3 is 14 residues long. The whole variable domain, filled in from reference TRBV11-2 and TRBJ2-7, reads EAGVAQSPRYKIIEKRQSVAFWCNPISGHATLYWYQQILGQGPKLLIQFQNNGVVDDSQLPKDRFSAERLKGVDSTLKIQPAKLEDSAVYLCASSFQGAVYEQYFGPGTRLTVT.

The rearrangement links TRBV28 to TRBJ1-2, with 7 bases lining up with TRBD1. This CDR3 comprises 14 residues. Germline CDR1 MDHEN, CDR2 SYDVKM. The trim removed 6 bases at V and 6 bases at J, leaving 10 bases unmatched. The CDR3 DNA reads TGTGCCAGCAGCTCCCCATCAGGGGGGCATGGCTACACCTTC. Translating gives CASSSPSGGHGYTF.

CDR3 DNA: TGTGCCAGCAGTTACGGACAAATCTCCTATAATTCACCCCTCCACTTT. Amino acid sequence: CASSYGQISYNSPLHF. V and J are TRBV6-6 and TRBJ1-6; D might be TRBD1 (5 bases). Germline V gene sequence: CDR1 MNHNY, CDR2 SVGAGI (reference sequence). This CDR3 region has 16 residues. V gave up 2 bases and J gave up 0 bases, with 8 bases separating them.

The CDR3 loop is CASSPHSRGEQYF. The CDR3, as DNA: TGTGCCAGCTCACCACATTCTCGGGGGGAGCAGTACTTC. The chain combines TRBV18 with TRBJ2-7; the D gene is possibly TRBD2 (6 bases). This CDR3 has 13 amino acids. Germline V lookup: CDR1 KGHSH, CDR2 LQKENI. With 1 base removed from V and 7 bases from J, the gap between germline ends came to 11 bases.

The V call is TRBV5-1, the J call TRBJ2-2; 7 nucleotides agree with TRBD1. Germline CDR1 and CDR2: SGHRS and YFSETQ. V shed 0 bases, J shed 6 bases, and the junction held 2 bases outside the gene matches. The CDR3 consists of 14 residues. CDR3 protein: CASSLVTGAGELFF. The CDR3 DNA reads TGCGCCAGCAGCTTGGTCACAGGGGCCGGGGAGCTGTTTTTT.

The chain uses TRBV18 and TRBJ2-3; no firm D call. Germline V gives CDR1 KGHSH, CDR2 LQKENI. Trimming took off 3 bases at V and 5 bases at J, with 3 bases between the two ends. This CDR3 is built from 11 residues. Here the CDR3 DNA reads TGTGCCAGCTCACCCCAAGATACGCAGTATTTT. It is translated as CASSPQDTQYF. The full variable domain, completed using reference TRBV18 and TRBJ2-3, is NAGVMQNPRHLVRRRGQEARLRCSPMKGHSHVYWYRQLPEEGLKFMVYLQKENIIDESGMPKERFSAEFPKEGPSILRIQQVVRGDSAAYFCASSPQDTQYFGPGTRLTVL.

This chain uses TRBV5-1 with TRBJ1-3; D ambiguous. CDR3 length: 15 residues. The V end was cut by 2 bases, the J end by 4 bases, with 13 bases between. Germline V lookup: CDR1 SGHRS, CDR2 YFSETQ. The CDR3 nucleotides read TGCGCCAGCAGCTTAGTGCCGGGTGCAGGAAACACCATATATTTT. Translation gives CASSLVPGAGNTIYF. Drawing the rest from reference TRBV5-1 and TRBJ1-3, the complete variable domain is KAGVTQTPRYLIKTRGQQVTLSCSPISGHRSVSWYQQTPGQGLQFLFEYFSETQRNKGNFPGRFSGRQFSNSRSEMNVSTLELGDSALYLCASSLVPGAGNTIYFGEGSWLTVV.

The CDR3 region is CASSSAGRMGGYTF. The CDR3 nucleotides read TGTGCCAGCAGCTCCGCGGGCCGTATGGGAGGCTACACCTTC. The chain is built from TRBV5-4 and TRBJ1-2; the D is unclear. V shed 3 bases and J shed 8 bases, with 17 bases lying between them. Germline V CDR1 and CDR2: SGHNT, YYREEE (reference sequence). The CDR3 has 14 amino acids.

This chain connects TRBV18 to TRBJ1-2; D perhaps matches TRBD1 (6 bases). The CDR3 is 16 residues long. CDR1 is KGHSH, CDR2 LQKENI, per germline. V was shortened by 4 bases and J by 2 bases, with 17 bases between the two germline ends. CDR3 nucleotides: TGTGCCAGCTCACGACTTTGGGACACCGAGAACTATGGCTACACCTTC. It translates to CASSRLWDTENYGYTF.

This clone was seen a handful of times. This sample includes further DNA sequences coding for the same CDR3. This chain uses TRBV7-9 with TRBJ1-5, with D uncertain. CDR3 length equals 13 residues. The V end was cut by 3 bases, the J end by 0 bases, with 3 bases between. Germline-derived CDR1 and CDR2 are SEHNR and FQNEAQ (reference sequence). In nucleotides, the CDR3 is TGTGCCAGCAGCTTTAATAGCAATCAGCCCCAGCATTTT. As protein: CASSFNSNQPQHF.

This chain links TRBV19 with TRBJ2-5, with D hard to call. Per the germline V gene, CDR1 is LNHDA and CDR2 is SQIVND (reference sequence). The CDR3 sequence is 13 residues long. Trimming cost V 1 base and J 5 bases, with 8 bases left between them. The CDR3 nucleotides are TGTGCCAGTAGTATAGTTCACGGGGAGACCCAGTACTTC. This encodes CASSIVHGETQYF.

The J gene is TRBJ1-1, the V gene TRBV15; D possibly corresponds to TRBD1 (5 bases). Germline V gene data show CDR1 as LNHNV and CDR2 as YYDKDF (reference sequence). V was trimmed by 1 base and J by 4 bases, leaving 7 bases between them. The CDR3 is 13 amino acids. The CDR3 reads CATSRVRVTEAFF. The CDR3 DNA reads TGTGCCACCAGCAGAGTCAGGGTCACTGAAGCTTTCTTT.

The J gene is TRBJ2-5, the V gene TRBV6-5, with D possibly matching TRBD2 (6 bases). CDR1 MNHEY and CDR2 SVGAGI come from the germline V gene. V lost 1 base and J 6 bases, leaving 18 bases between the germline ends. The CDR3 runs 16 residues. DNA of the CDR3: TGTGCCAGCAGTTACTTTTCCACTGGAGGGGCCAAGACCCAGTACTTC. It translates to CASSYFSTGGAKTQYF.

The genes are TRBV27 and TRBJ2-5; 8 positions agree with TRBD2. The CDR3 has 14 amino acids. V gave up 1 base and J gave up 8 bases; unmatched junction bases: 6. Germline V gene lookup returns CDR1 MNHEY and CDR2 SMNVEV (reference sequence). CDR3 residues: CASSLYSGGTTQYF. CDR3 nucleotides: TGTGCCAGCAGTTTATACAGCGGGGGTACCACCCAGTACTTC.

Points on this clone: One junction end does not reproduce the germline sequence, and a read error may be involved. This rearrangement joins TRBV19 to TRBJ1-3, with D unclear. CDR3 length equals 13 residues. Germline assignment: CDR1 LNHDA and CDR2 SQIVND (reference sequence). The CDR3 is CASSGYPGDTIYF. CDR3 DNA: TGTGCCAGTAGTGGTTACCCTGGAGACACCATATATTTT.

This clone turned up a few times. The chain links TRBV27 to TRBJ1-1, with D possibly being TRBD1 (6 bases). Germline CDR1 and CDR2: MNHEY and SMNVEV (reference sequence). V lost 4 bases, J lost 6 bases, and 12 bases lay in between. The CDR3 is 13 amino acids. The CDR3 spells CASSSRGRAEAFF. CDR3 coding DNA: TGTGCCAGCAGTTCCAGGGGTAGGGCTGAAGCTTTCTTT.

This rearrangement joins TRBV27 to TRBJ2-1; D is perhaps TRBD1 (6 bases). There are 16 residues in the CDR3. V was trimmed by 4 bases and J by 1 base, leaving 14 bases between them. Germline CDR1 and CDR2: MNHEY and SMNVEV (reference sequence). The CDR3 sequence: CASSWLGTQSYNEQFF. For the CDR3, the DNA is TGTGCCAGCAGTTGGCTCGGGACACAATCCTACAATGAGCAGTTCTTC.

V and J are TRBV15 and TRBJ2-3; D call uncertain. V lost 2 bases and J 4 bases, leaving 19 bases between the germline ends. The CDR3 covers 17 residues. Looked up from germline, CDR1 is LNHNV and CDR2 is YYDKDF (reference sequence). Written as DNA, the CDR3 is TGTGCCACCAGCAGAACCCGCCACGTAGTACTCGCAGATACGCAGTATTTT. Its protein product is CATSRTRHVVLADTQYF.

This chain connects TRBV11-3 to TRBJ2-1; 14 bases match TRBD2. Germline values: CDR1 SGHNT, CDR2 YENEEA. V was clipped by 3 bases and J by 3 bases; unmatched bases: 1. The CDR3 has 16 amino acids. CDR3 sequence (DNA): TGTGCCAGCAGCTTTGGACTAGCGGGGGGCTACAATGAGCAGTTCTTC. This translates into CASSFGLAGGYNEQFF.